Listed here are 5 T cell receptor beta chains from one sample, sequenced in a study of long-term antiretroviral therapy in people with HIV. The immunoSEQ assay was v3.0, run at survey level. Data came from immunoSEQ multiplex PCR; TCRdb stores just in-frame clones and leaves some out. The sample contains more than 10,000 clones, 70% to 80% of which appear only once. The material was unsorted PBMCs, obtained 1.3 years after starting antiretroviral therapy. The receptors stem from a woman between 18 and 29 years old with HIV.

This clone is classed as medium-sized. The chain joins TRBV5-1 to TRBJ1-1; possible D gene TRBD1, 5 bases. Trimming took 4 bases from V and 8 from J, leaving 12 bases between them. Germline V CDR1 and CDR2: SGHRS, YFSETQ. The CDR3 loop spans 12 amino acids. The CDR3 here is CASSQWGREAFF. CDR3 bases: TGCGCCAGCAGCCAATGGGGACGGGAAGCTTTCTTT.

In its sample, this clone ranks as medium-sized. The chain couples TRBV28 to TRBJ2-7; 11 positions agree with TRBD2. This CDR3 has 15 residues. The V segment lost 3 bases and the J segment 5 bases; nucleotides outside the gene matches: 6. CDR1 is MDHEN and CDR2 is SYDVKM in the germline V gene. The CDR3 DNA follows: TGTGCCAGCAGTTTGGGCCTAGCGGGAGGTGACGAGCAGTACTTC. This translates into CASSLGLAGGDEQYF.

The genes are TRBV10-1 and TRBJ2-1, with 12 bases identical to TRBD2. The length of the CDR3 is 16 residues. Germline values: CDR1 WNHNN, CDR2 SYGVQD (reference sequence). With 3 bases clipped from V and 1 base from J, the junction kept 1 base outside the gene matches. The CDR3 spells CASSETSGRSYNEQFF. In DNA, the CDR3 is TGCGCCAGCAGTGAAACTAGCGGGAGGTCCTACAATGAGCAGTTCTTC.

The CDR3 reads CASSRRGQEKLFF. In DNA form, the CDR3 reads TGTGCCAGCAGTAGACGGGGACAGGAAAAACTGTTTTTT. The chain uses TRBV28 and TRBJ1-4; TRBD1 aligns across 7 bases. The CDR3 covers 13 residues. The V gene's germline CDR1 is MDHEN and CDR2 SYDVKM. After removal of 5 bases from V and 8 bases from J, the junction contained 5 bases not matched to a gene.

This clone was found a few times. This chain connects TRBV7-3 to TRBJ2-2, with D perhaps given as TRBD1 or TRBD2 (5 bases each). V lost 3 bases, J lost 7 bases, and 6 bases lay in between. The germline V gene encodes CDR1 SGHTA and CDR2 FQGTGA. CDR3 length equals 12 residues. DNA for the CDR3: TGTGCCAGCAGCTTTGGGGGCGGGGAGCTGTTTTTT. Amino acids: CASSFGGGELFF.